This entry is about one TCR beta chain. The sample is drawn from a study of control samples from healthy donors and cancer patients. V was shortened by 5 bases and J by 2 bases, with 12 bases between the two germline ends. Germline CDR1 is GTSNPN and CDR2 is SVGIG (reference sequence). The CDR3 sequence is 13 residues long. This table comes from immunoSEQ multiplex PCR, and its TCRdb copy is limited to in-frame clones, with some not included. Seen here are a few hundred thousand clones, around nine tenths observed once, and the top ten hold more than 6%. Sequenced sample: PBMCs. The receptor was derived from a man between 35 and 55 years old with head and neck cancer. This rearrangement joins TRBV30 to TRBJ1-1, with a weak D call TRBD1 (5 bases). CDR3 region: CAWVVQGNTEAFF. CDR3 in DNA: TGTGCCTGGGTGGTGCAGGGCAACACTGAAGCTTTCTTT. Full variable domain (rest looked up from reference TRBV30 and TRBJ1-1): SQTIHQWPATLVQPVGSPLSLECTVEGTSNPNLYWYRQAAGRGLQLLFYSVGIGQISSEVPQNLSASRPQDRQFILSSKKLLLSDSGFYLCAWVVQGNTEAFFGQGTRLTVV.